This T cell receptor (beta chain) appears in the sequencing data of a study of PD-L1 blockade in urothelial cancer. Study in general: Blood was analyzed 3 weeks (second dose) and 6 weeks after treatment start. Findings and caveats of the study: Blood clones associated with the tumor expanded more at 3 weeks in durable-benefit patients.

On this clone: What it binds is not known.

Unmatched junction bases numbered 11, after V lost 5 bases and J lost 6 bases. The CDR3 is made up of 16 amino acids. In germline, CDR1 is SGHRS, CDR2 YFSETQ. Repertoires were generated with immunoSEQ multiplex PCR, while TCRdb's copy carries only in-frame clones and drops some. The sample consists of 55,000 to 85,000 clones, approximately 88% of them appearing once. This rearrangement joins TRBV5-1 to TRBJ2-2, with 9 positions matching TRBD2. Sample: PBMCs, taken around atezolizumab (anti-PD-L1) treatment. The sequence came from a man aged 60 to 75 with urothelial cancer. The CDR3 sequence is CASRNPGLASAGELFF. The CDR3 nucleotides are TGCGCCAGCAGGAACCCGGGACTAGCATCCGCCGGGGAGCTGTTTTTT.